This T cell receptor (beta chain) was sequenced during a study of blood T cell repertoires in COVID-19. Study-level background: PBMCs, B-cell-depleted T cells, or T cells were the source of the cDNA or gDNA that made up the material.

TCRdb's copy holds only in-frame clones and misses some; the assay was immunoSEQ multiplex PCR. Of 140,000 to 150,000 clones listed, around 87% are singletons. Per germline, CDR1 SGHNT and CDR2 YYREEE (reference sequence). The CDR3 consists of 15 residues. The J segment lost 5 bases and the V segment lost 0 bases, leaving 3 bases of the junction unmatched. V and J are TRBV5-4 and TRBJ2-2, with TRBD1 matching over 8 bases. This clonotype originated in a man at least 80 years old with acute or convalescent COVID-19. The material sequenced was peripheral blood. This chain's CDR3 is CASSLGQGSTGELFF. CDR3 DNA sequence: TGTGCCAGCAGCTTGGGACAGGGGTCGACCGGGGAGCTGTTTTTT.